This TCR beta chain was observed in a study of T cell responses to AZD1222 COVID-19 vaccine. The analysis combined second doses at about 4 or about 12 weeks. Regarding this clone: The antigen remains unidentified.

Germline CDR1 reads SGHTA; CDR2 reads FQGNSA. The CDR3 length is 18 residues. V was cut by 0 bases and J by 4 bases, with 21 bases left in between. Profiled with immunoSEQ multiplex PCR; TCRdb holds only in-frame clones, not every one. Among 180,000 or so clones listed, about 90% were seen once. The study's findings and limits: Nearly half of spike-specific TCRs reportedly target variant regions that are unmutated in the B.1.351 and B.1.1.7 variants. Every sample of the repertoires postdated the peak T cell response. Donors in the cohort were predominantly white British and more often female, and clonal diversity was possibly underestimated.

The specimen was peripheral blood, collected 28 days after the second AZD1222 dose. The sequence came from an adult who received the AZD1222 COVID-19 vaccine. The chain joins TRBV7-2 to TRBJ1-2; D unclear. CDR3 in DNA: TGTGCCAGCAGCTTAGCTCAAGGGAGTGTGTTAGTAGTCTATGGCTACACCTTC. Translation gives CASSLAQGSVLVVYGYTF. Supplemented by reference TRBV7-2 and TRBJ1-2, the full variable domain reads GAGVSQSPSNKVTEKGKDVELRCDPISGHTALYWYRQSLGQGLEFLIYFQGNSAPDKSGLPSDRFSAERTGGSVSTLTIQRTQQEDSAVYLCASSLAQGSVLVVYGYTFGSGTRLTVV.